This TCR beta chain appears in the sequencing data of a study of T-cell reconstitution after alpha-beta-depleted transplantation in children. Study-level results: Reportedly, alpha-beta T cells present about two months post-transplant originated from several hundred expanded clones of graft origin.

Construction of the TCRbeta library involved unique molecular identifiers. MiXCR was run by TCRdb on the PCR reads, yielding one entry per CDR3 protein. The sample records 200,000 to 300,000 distinct CDR3 sequences, roughly 26% being singletons. This clonotype was seen repeatedly, ten times or more. The antigen is not known. This specimen consisted of PBMCs, obtained before TCRalphabeta/CD19-depleted stem cell transplant. This sequence originates from a girl aged 2 to 10 with Fanconi anemia, due to receive a stem cell transplant.

The CDR3 loop reads CSARFVAGAYEQYF. CDR3 coding DNA: TGCAGTGCTAGATTTGTAGCGGGAGCCTACGAGCAGTACTTC. The rearrangement links TRBV20-1 to TRBJ2-7, with TRBD2 matching 9 bases. This CDR3 spans 14 amino acids. Per germline, CDR1 DFQATT and CDR2 SNEGSKA (reference sequence). V trimming: 2 bases; J trimming: 2 bases; junction bases outside the gene matches: 4.